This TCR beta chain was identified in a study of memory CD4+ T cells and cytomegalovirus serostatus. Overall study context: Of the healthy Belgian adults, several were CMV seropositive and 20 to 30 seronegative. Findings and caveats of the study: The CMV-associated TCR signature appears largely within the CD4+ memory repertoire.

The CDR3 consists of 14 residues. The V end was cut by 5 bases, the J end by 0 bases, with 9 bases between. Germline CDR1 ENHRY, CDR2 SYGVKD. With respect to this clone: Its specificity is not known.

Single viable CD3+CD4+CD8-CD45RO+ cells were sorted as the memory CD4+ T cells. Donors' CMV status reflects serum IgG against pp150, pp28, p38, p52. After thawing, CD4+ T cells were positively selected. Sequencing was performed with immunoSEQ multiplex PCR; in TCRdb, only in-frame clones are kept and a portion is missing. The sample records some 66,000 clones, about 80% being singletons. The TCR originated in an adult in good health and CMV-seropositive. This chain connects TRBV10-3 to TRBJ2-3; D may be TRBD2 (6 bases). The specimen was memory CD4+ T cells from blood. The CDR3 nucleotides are TGTGCCATCAGTCCGGGAGCTAGCACAGATACGCAGTATTTT. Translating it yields CAISPGASTDTQYF.